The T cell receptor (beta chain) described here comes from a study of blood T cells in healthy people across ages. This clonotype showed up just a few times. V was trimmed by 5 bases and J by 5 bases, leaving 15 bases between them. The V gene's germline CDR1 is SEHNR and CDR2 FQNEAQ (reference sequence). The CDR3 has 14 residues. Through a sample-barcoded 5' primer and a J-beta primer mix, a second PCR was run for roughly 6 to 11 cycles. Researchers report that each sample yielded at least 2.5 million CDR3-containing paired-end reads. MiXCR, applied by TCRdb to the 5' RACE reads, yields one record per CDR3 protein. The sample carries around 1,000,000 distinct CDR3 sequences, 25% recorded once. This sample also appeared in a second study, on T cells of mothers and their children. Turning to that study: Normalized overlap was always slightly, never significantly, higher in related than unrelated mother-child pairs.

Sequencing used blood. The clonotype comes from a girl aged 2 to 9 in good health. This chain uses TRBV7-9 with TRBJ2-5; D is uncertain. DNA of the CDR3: TGTGCCAGCAGCCCCGATGTCCCCGGGGAGACCCAGTACTTC. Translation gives CASSPDVPGETQYF.